One sample yielded the 9 T cell receptor beta chains listed below, sequenced in a study of cytomegalovirus exposure and HLA in healthy donors. Amplification used 60 Vbeta primers and 13 Jbeta primers. Clones were sequenced by immunoSEQ multiplex PCR, and TCRdb holds only the in-frame ones, with some missing. The table includes about 200,000 clones, about 76% detected once. Source material: PBMCs. The receptor set was obtained from a male donor in good health and CMV-seropositive.

A few counts support this clone. The chain recombines TRBV11-1 with TRBJ1-1, with D uncertain. CDR3 length equals 14 residues. The germline gives CDR1 SGHAT, CDR2 FQDESV (reference sequence). V lost 5 bases and J lost 4, with 14 bases in between. DNA for the CDR3: TGTGCCAGCAGCCGGGAGTGGGGTCGCACTGAAGCTTTCTTT. This gives the protein CASSREWGRTEAFF.

This rearrangement joins TRBV18 to TRBJ1-2; possible D gene TRBD1, 5 bases. The CDR3 runs 15 residues. V lost 2 bases to trimming and J lost 4 bases, with 14 bases between them. CDR1 is KGHSH, CDR2 LQKENI, per germline. CDR3 bases: TGTGCCAGCTCACCAGGTGCCGGGGGAAGCTATGGCTACACCTTC. The encoded protein is CASSPGAGGSYGYTF.

This clone turned up a few times. The chain recombines TRBV12-5 with TRBJ2-2; the D gene is possibly TRBD1 (6 bases). Germline assignment: CDR1 LGHNT and CDR2 FRNRAP. The ends were cut back, 5 bases at V and 2 bases at J, with 15 bases in the middle. CDR3 length equals 16 residues. The CDR3, as DNA: TGTGCTAGTGGTGCCTCGGTGGGGACAAACACCGGGGAGCTGTTTTTT. Protein product: CASGASVGTNTGELFF.

This chain connects TRBV6-1 to TRBJ1-2, with a tentative D call TRBD1 (6 bases). Trimming cost V 0 bases and J 2 bases, with 10 bases left between them. The CDR3 totals 15 residues. CDR1 MNHNS and CDR2 SASEGT come from the germline V gene. This chain's CDR3 is CASSEAPGANYGYTF. DNA for the CDR3: TGTGCCAGCAGTGAAGCGCCAGGGGCAAACTATGGCTACACCTTC.

This rearrangement joins TRBV5-1 to TRBJ2-3; TRBD2 matches at 9 bases. Germline trimming cut 3 bases from V and 4 bases from J; bases unmatched to any gene: 12. The V gene's germline CDR1 is SGHRS and CDR2 YFSETQ. This CDR3 region has 17 residues. As DNA, the CDR3 is TGCGCCAGCAGCTCGAAACCAAGCGGGGGGTCGGCAGATACGCAGTATTTT. Residues: CASSSKPSGGSADTQYF.

Here the CDR3 DNA reads TGTGCCAGCAGTTCGAGGACAGGATCCACAGATACGCAGTATTTT. Translating it yields CASSSRTGSTDTQYF. This chain uses TRBV27 with TRBJ2-3; 7 bases are a match to TRBD1. There are 15 residues in the CDR3. V trimming: 4 bases; J trimming: 2 bases; junction bases outside the gene matches: 6. The germline V gene has CDR1 MNHEY and CDR2 SMNVEV (reference sequence).

The chain couples TRBV7-8 to TRBJ2-5; 8 nucleotides line up with TRBD2. The J call may be incorrect, as the DNA end agrees better with TRBJ2-7. The CDR3 sequence is 16 residues long. Germline V gives CDR1 SGHVS, CDR2 FQNEAQ. Here the CDR3 reads CASSGGRGAVWFEQYF. The DNA of the CDR3 is TGTGCCAGCAGCGGGGGGCGGGGGGCTGTTTGGTTCGAGCAGTACTTC.

This chain uses TRBV7-9 with TRBJ2-1; 9 nucleotides match TRBD1. Germline V CDR1 and CDR2: SEHNR, FQNEAQ (reference sequence). The CDR3 sequence is 17 residues long. The trim removed 5 bases at V and 5 bases at J, leaving 13 bases unmatched. The CDR3 DNA follows: TGTGCCAGCAGCCTGGGACAGGGAAGGCAGGTAGACAATGAGCAGTTCTTC. Translated, it gives CASSLGQGRQVDNEQFF. Full variable domain (rest looked up from reference TRBV7-9 and TRBJ2-1): DTGVSQNPRHKITKRGQNVTFRCDPISEHNRLYWYRQTLGQGPEFLTYFQNEAQLEKSRLLSDRFSAERPKGSFSTLEIQRTEQGDSAMYLCASSLGQGRQVDNEQFFGPGTRLTVL.

This clone was picked up a small number of times. The chain combines TRBV14 with TRBJ1-2; TRBD1 aligns across 8 bases. V shed 1 base, J shed 3 bases, and the junction held 13 bases outside the gene matches. The CDR3 length is 18 residues. CDR1 and CDR2 (germline): SGHDN, FVKESK. The CDR3 DNA reads as TGTGCCAGCAGCCAAGGGGCCGGGACAGGCTGGACGTACTATGGCTACACCTTC. It codes for CASSQGAGTGWTYYGYTF.